The clone carrying this T cell receptor (beta chain) was observed at least ten times. Its cognate antigen is unknown. Reverse transcription of roughly 470 ng total RNA with a constant-region primer produced TCR beta cDNA. What produced the TCR beta libraries was three nested multiplex PCR rounds using slightly modified ARM-PCR. TCRdb re-called the multiplex PCR reads through MiXCR, storing one row per CDR3 protein. The data contain about 120,000 distinct CDR3 sequences, 60% to 70% of them singletons. The source of the sample is a study of tumor-infiltrating lymphocytes in primary liver carcinoma. Study context: Recorded tumor stage was T1-T3 N0M0, with diameters of roughly 4.2 to 11 cm. There were roughly 3.5 to 7.5 million productive TCRbeta reads per sample, a yield similar across tissue types. General study findings and limits: Only about 8-24% of top clones showed up in all five tumor regions.

Extraction of RNA together with DNA used roughly 19-32 mg of unsorted bulk tissue. There were only treatment-naive patients, all with chronic HBV infection. Sequencing was carried out using liver tumor tissue from sampling region 1. Subset reported: tumor region T1, superior pole. This receptor was obtained from a woman aged 55-70 years with primary liver carcinoma and hepatitis B virus infection.

The CDR3 reads CASSLPTRLVVGNEQFF. The CDR3 DNA reads as TGTGCCAGCAGCCTCCCGACTAGATTAGTGGTGGGCAATGAGCAGTTCTTC. V is TRBV16 and J is TRBJ2-1; possibly TRBD2 for D (6 bases). The V gene's germline CDR1 is KGHSY and CDR2 FQNENV. This CDR3 contains 17 residues. Trimming removed 4 bases at V and 6 bases at J, with 22 bases between.